A single sample gave rise to the 25 T cell receptor beta chains below, sequenced in a study of blood T cell repertoires in COVID-19. The table came from immunoSEQ multiplex PCR; TCRdb's copy has only in-frame clones and leaves some out. The sample has about 200,000 clones; approximately 89% are singletons. Material for sequencing was PBMCs or T cells enriched from blood (not recorded which). The source is a woman aged 25 to 39 with acute COVID-19.

The chain carries TRBV7-9 and TRBJ2-7; D unclear. The V gene lost 6 bases and the J gene lost 2 bases, with 17 bases spanning the gap. There are 15 residues in the CDR3. The germline CDR1 and CDR2 sequences are SEHNR and FQNEAQ (reference sequence). The CDR3 sequence is CASSSAESLTYEQYF. The DNA of the CDR3 is TGTGCCAGCAGTTCCGCCGAAAGCCTAACCTACGAGCAGTACTTC.

This clone has just a few counts. The chain couples TRBV24-1 to TRBJ1-4; 8 bases agree with TRBD1. V shed 3 bases and J 8 bases; nucleotides not matched to a gene: 7. CDR1 and CDR2 (germline): KGHDR, SFDVKD. This CDR3 comprises 15 residues. Here the CDR3 DNA reads TGTGCCACCAGTGATGCAGGGGGCGCGGGGGAAAAACTGTTTTTT. It is translated as CATSDAGGAGEKLFF.

The rearrangement uses TRBV3-1 (or the pseudogene TRBV3-2) and TRBJ1-1, with D unclear. The CDR3 consists of 15 residues. Germline CDR1 is LGHDT and CDR2 is YNNKEL (reference sequence). V was clipped by 0 bases and J by 1 base, with 9 bases between them. The CDR3 is CASSQDWLANTEAFF. CDR3 nucleotide sequence: TGTGCCAGCAGCCAAGATTGGCTTGCGAACACTGAAGCTTTCTTT.

This clone was seen only once. V is TRBV5-1 and J is TRBJ1-4, with a tentative D call TRBD1 (5 bases). Germline V gene lookup returns CDR1 SGHRS and CDR2 YFSETQ. Trimming cost V 5 bases and J 7 bases, with 12 bases left between them. The CDR3 length is 13 residues. Here the CDR3 reads CASRQEPFEKLFF. In nucleotides, the CDR3 is TGCGCCAGCAGACAGGAGCCTTTTGAAAAACTGTTTTTT.

J is TRBJ1-2 and V is TRBV5-8; no clear D. In germline, CDR1 is SGHTS, CDR2 YDEGEE. CDR3 length: 12 amino acids. Trimming pared 6 bases from V and 6 bases from J, leaving 12 bases between. This CDR3 reads CASNPLADGYTF. The DNA for the CDR3 is TGTGCCAGCAACCCCCTTGCAGATGGCTACACCTTC.

The J gene is TRBJ2-5, the V gene TRBV18; TRBD2 aligns across 11 bases. Germline values: CDR1 KGHSH, CDR2 LQKENI. There are 14 residues in the CDR3. The V and J ends lost 3 bases and 5 bases, in that order; junction bases with no gene match: 2. CDR3 in amino acids: CASSPSGGEETQYF. As DNA, the CDR3 is TGTGCCAGCTCACCTAGCGGGGGGGAGGAGACCCAGTACTTC.

V and J are TRBV5-4 and TRBJ1-6; D remains ambiguous. The CDR3 contains 14 residues. Trimming shortened V by 4 bases and J by 5 bases, and 10 bases separated the two germline ends. Germline lookup yields CDR1 SGHNT and CDR2 YYREEE (reference sequence). As DNA, the CDR3 is TGTGCCAGCAGCGAGGGAAAGAATAATTCACCCCTCCACTTT. Protein: CASSEGKNNSPLHF. Full variable domain (missing parts from reference TRBV5-4 and TRBJ1-6): ETGVTQSPTHLIKTRGQQVTLRCSSQSGHNTVSWYQQALGQGPQFIFQYYREEENGRGNFPPRFSGLQFPNYSSELNVNALELDDSALYLCASSEGKNNSPLHFGNGTRLTVT.

V usage is TRBV3-1 (or the pseudogene TRBV3-2) and J usage is TRBJ2-5; no firm D call. This CDR3 contains 13 residues. V lost 5 bases, J lost 5 bases, and 12 bases lay in between. CDR1 and CDR2 from the germline V gene are LGHDT and YNNKEL (reference sequence). The CDR3 DNA sequence: TGTGCCAGCAGCGCCCCATCCAGGGAGACCCAGTACTTC. It codes for CASSAPSRETQYF.

The chain recombines TRBV19 with TRBJ1-5, with no clear D. Germline loops: CDR1 LNHDA, CDR2 SQIVND (reference sequence). This CDR3 has 16 amino acids. Trimming cost V 3 bases and J 2 bases, with 14 bases left between them. For the CDR3, the DNA is TGTGCCAGTAGTATTCTCGGCCCCCGGGGCAATCAGCCCCAGCATTTT. It codes for CASSILGPRGNQPQHF.

The sample holds one count of this clone. This rearrangement joins TRBV6-4 to TRBJ2-2; 10 nucleotides match TRBD2. CDR3 length: 17 residues. From germline, CDR1 is MRHNA and CDR2 SNTAGT. J lost 0 bases, V lost 6 bases, and 7 bases had no gene match. The CDR3 region is CASSENSGGPNTGELFF. The CDR3 nucleotides read TGTGCCAGCAGCGAAAATAGCGGGGGGCCGAACACCGGGGAGCTGTTTTTT.

The CDR3 protein is CASSVGLNTEAFF. CDR3 bases: TGTGCCAGCAGCGTGGGGCTGAACACTGAAGCTTTCTTT. The gene calls are TRBV14 and TRBJ1-1, with D perhaps TRBD1 (5 bases). Between the trimmed V and J ends, which lost 5 bases and 0 bases, there was a span of 7 bases. CDR3 length: 13 residues. The germline V gene has CDR1 SGHDN and CDR2 FVKESK.

This clone was counted once. This rearrangement joins TRBV28 to TRBJ1-5, with unresolved D. Germline assignment: CDR1 MDHEN and CDR2 SYDVKM. V lost 6 bases to trimming and J lost 4 bases, with 10 bases between them. The CDR3 has 13 residues. CDR3 residues: CASRTLENQPQHF. In nucleotides, the CDR3 is TGTGCCAGCAGAACTTTGGAGAATCAGCCCCAGCATTTT.

CDR3 in amino acids: CATSRDLATEGDTQYF. The CDR3 DNA is TGTGCCACCAGCAGAGATTTAGCAACCGAAGGAGATACGCAGTATTTT. J is TRBJ2-3 and V is TRBV15; D call uncertain. Germline assignment: CDR1 LNHNV and CDR2 YYDKDF (reference sequence). This CDR3 spans 16 amino acids. The germline V and J ends were trimmed by 0 bases and 5 bases, with 15 bases remaining between them.

The CDR3 spells CASSGQSYNSPLHF. The CDR3 DNA reads as TGTGCCAGCAGCGGACAGTCCTATAATTCACCCCTCCACTTT. The chain recombines TRBV27 with TRBJ1-6; a possible D gene is TRBD1 (6 bases). V lost 6 bases and J 1 base, leaving 7 bases between the germline ends. This CDR3 comprises 14 residues. Germline V CDR1 and CDR2: MNHEY, SMNVEV (reference sequence).

This clone was found once. The chain combines TRBV7-6 with TRBJ1-3; D is undetermined. Germline assignment: CDR1 SGHVS and CDR2 FNYEAQ. The CDR3 consists of 14 residues. Deletions cut 5 bases from V and 8 bases from J, with 16 bases between. CDR3 coding DNA: TGTGCCAGCAGCAGCGGGCTTCTCGGAGACACCATATATTTT. It codes for CASSSGLLGDTIYF. The complete variable domain, with remaining parts taken from reference TRBV7-6 and TRBJ1-3, reads GAGVSQSPRYKVTKRGQDVALRCDPISGHVSLYWYRQALGQGPEFLTYFNYEAQQDKSGLPNDRFSAERPEGSISTLTIQRTEQRDSAMYRCASSSGLLGDTIYFGEGSWLTVV.

The CDR3 DNA reads TGTGCCAGCAGTCCAGATTCCTACACTGAAGCTTTCTTT. Amino acid sequence: CASSPDSYTEAFF. V is TRBV27 and J is TRBJ1-1; D call uncertain. Trimming took 5 bases from V and 3 from J, leaving 10 bases between them. The length of the CDR3 is 13 residues. CDR1 and CDR2 from the germline V gene are MNHEY and SMNVEV (reference sequence).

The chain combines TRBV30 with TRBJ1-1, with D hard to call. The V and J ends lost 3 bases and 4 bases respectively, with 18 bases between them. The CDR3 sequence is 15 residues long. Germline values: CDR1 GTSNPN, CDR2 SVGIG (reference sequence). The CDR3 spells CAWRAERYFFTEAFF. CDR3 nucleotide sequence: TGTGCCTGGAGGGCGGAAAGATACTTCTTCACTGAAGCTTTCTTT.

J is TRBJ1-1 and V is TRBV10-3; unclear D gene. The germline V gene encodes CDR1 ENHRY and CDR2 SYGVKD. The V gene lost 0 bases and the J gene lost 5 bases, with 4 bases spanning the gap. The CDR3 is 12 residues long. The CDR3 coding sequence is TGTGCCATCAGTGAGTCAACAACTGAAGCTTTCTTT. Residues: CAISESTTEAFF.

The chain uses TRBV4-1 and TRBJ1-2, with 8 positions matching TRBD1. CDR1 and CDR2 (germline): MGHRA, YSYEKL. V was pared by 4 bases and J by 2 bases, with 9 bases of the junction left unmatched. The CDR3 length is 16 residues. The CDR3 bases are TGCGCCAGCAGCCCCGGACAGGGAAGAACCAACTATGGCTACACCTTC. Its translation: CASSPGQGRTNYGYTF.

The chain employs TRBV9 and TRBJ2-3; D is perhaps TRBD2 (5 bases). The CDR3 totals 13 residues. Germline assignment: CDR1 SGDLS and CDR2 YYNGEE. With 4 bases removed from V and 0 bases from J, the gap between germline ends came to 6 bases. The DNA of the CDR3 is TGTGCCAGCAGCCGAGGGAGCACAGATACGCAGTATTTT. Its translation: CASSRGSTDTQYF.

As to this clone: The same CDR3 can be traced to other DNA sequences in this sample. The chain couples TRBV5-4 to TRBJ1-1, with no clear D. Germline assignment: CDR1 SGHNT and CDR2 YYREEE (reference sequence). V was trimmed by 2 bases and J by 4 bases, leaving 9 bases between them. This CDR3 has 13 amino acids. The CDR3 DNA is TGTGCCAGCAGCTTTCGGGGAGGCACTGAAGCTTTCTTT. It specifies CASSFRGGTEAFF.

The CDR3 DNA sequence: TGTGCCAGCAGCGCCGCTAGCGGTCCTGGGGATGAGCAGTTCTTC. This codes for CASSAASGPGDEQFF. The gene calls are TRBV7-6 and TRBJ2-1, with 7 bases that match TRBD2. In germline, CDR1 is SGHVS, CDR2 FNYEAQ. CDR3 length equals 15 residues. Unmatched junction bases numbered 12, after V lost 5 bases and J lost 8 bases. Full variable domain (outside the CDR3, taken from reference TRBV7-6 and TRBJ2-1): GAGVSQSPRYKVTKRGQDVALRCDPISGHVSLYWYRQALGQGPEFLTYFNYEAQQDKSGLPNDRFSAERPEGSISTLTIQRTEQRDSAMYRCASSAASGPGDEQFFGPGTRLTVL.

The gene calls are TRBV27 and TRBJ1-2; 9 nucleotides align to TRBD1. Germline CDR1 MNHEY, CDR2 SMNVEV (reference sequence). The CDR3 has 13 amino acids. Germline trimming cut 3 bases from V and 8 bases from J; bases unmatched to any gene: 4. The CDR3 spells CASSLGQGVGYTF. In DNA, the CDR3 is TGTGCCAGCAGTTTGGGACAGGGAGTAGGCTACACCTTC.

The rearrangement links TRBV24-1 to TRBJ2-1; 8 bases map to TRBD1. CDR1 KGHDR and CDR2 SFDVKD come from the germline V gene. V shed 3 bases, J shed 7 bases, and the junction held 7 bases outside the gene matches. The CDR3 is 15 amino acids. For the CDR3, the DNA is TGTGCCACCAGTGATACCAGACAGGGGCATAATGAGCAGTTCTTC. The encoded protein is CATSDTRQGHNEQFF.

This chain uses TRBV10-3 with TRBJ2-3; 7 bases line up with TRBD1. Germline CDR1 and CDR2: ENHRY and SYGVKD. This CDR3 has 14 amino acids. With V trimmed by 6 bases and J by 2 bases, 5 bases remained unmatched. The CDR3 here is CAIRGTAITDTQYF. The CDR3 coding sequence is TGTGCCATCAGGGGGACAGCGATCACAGATACGCAGTATTTT.